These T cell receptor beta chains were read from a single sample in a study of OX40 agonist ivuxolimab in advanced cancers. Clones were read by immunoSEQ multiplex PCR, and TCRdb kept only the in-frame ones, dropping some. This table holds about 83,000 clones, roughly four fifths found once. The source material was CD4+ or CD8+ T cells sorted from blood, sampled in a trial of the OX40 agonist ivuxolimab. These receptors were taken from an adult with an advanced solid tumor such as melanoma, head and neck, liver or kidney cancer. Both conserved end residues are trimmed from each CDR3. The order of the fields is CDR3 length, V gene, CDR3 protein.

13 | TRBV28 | ASSSTALGGYGYT
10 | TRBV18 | ASSAENQPQH
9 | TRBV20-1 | SASTVGEAF
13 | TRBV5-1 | ASSRGDRRAEPQH
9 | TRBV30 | AWSVSGILH
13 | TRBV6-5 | ASSYSGGGDTEAF
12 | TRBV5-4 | ASSLGTVGTEAF
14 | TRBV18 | ASSPQGGSSYNEQF
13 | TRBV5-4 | ASSPPGQGADEQF
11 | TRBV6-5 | ASRQHGQDTIY
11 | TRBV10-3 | AISAKADNEQF
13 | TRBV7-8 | ASSRTGMPAGELF
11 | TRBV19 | ASKGRGQETQY
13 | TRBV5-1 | ASSQDRGGNSPLH
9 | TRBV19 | ASSIAGSQY
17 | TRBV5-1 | ASSLGTGGSMSSYNEQF
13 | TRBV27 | ASSPGAGRSYGYT
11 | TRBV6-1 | ASSADRDGSGH
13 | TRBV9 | ASSVAGFDTGELF
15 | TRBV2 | ASRAVTGTQGTGELF
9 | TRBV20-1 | SAKVHTEAF
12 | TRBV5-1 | ASSLRQGNYGYT
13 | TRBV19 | ASSIKGQYTDTQY
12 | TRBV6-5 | ASSKPGQTYGYT
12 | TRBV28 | ATGTGANTGELF
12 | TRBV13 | ASSLSGVGTEAF
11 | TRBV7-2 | ASSIDRNYGYT
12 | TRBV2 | AGTEDRVNYGYT
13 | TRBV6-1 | ASSAEPYRAQPQH
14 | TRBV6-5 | ASSYGHSSYNSPLH
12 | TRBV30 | AWSVPGAGEKLF
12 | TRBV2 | ASRDGQGGYEQY
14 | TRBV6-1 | ASSVLAGTNTGELF
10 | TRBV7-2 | ASSFSTDTQY
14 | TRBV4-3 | ASSQEQGAYNSPLH
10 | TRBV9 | ASSVVGHEQF
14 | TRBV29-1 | SVDGSIDRGLGGYT
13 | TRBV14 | ASSQEDRLREKLF
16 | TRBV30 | AWRVPRGAGGTDSPLH
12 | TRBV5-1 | ASSLAVASYEQY
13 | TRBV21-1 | ASSKHGQGNEKLF
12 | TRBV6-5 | ASRLKIEGNTIY
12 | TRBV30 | AWSRAGVYNEQF
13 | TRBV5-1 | ASSPLGTGNQPQH
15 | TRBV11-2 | ASSFMLAGGQAYEQY
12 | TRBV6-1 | ASTRTGGEGGYT